The 6 T cell receptor beta chains below come from one sample, sequenced in a study of post-analysis software for immune sequencing data. The study's findings and limits: Roughly five TRBV segments occurring more often in patients than controls included TRBV5-6, TRBV5-1 and TRBV20-1.

These TCRs' antigens remain unknown. Each TCR beta cDNA library carried unique molecular identifiers. One entry per CDR3 protein, called by TCRdb with MiXCR from the PCR reads. The data show roughly 600,000 distinct CDR3 sequences, roughly two fifths seen once. Sample: blood. These receptors all stem from a girl between 5 and 17 years old with multiple sclerosis.

This clonotype was seen a handful of times. V and J are TRBV2 and TRBJ2-7; 8 positions match TRBD1. There are 15 residues in the CDR3. Germline CDR1 and CDR2: SNHLY and FYNNEI. J lost 0 bases, V lost 5 bases, and 6 bases had no gene match. In DNA, the CDR3 is TGTGCCAGCAGTCACAGGGGGTATAGCTCCTACGAGCAGTACTTC. Amino acid sequence: CASSHRGYSSYEQYF.

The chain carries TRBV5-6 and TRBJ2-7; D might be TRBD1 (6 bases). Trimming cost V 6 bases and J 2 bases, with 15 bases left between them. The CDR3 runs 14 residues. CDR1 SGHDT and CDR2 YYEEEE come from the germline V gene. CDR3 bases: TGTGCCAGCACTTGGGGACATGGGACCTACGAGCAGTACTTC. It yields the protein CASTWGHGTYEQYF.

The DNA for the CDR3 is TGTGCCAGCAGCCCCCCTGTAGGGGTAAACTATGGCTACACCTTC. The encoded protein is CASSPPVGVNYGYTF. The rearrangement links TRBV7-9 to TRBJ1-2, with a tentative D call TRBD1 (5 bases). The germline V gene encodes CDR1 SEHNR and CDR2 FQNEAQ (reference sequence). The V gene lost 5 bases and the J gene lost 2 bases, with 15 bases spanning the gap. This CDR3 contains 15 residues.

The CDR3 nucleotides read TGCGCCAGCAGCTTGGGGCGGAGGCCTGACACAGATACGCAGTATTTT. Amino acid sequence: CASSLGRRPDTDTQYF. The chain uses TRBV5-1 and TRBJ2-3; the D gene is possibly TRBD2 (5 bases). V was clipped by 0 bases and J by 2 bases, with 13 bases between them. This CDR3 has 16 amino acids. Germline V CDR1 and CDR2: SGHRS, YFSETQ.

The gene calls are TRBV7-8 and TRBJ1-1, with unresolved D. Germline V CDR1 and CDR2: SGHVS, FQNEAQ. The CDR3 is 13 residues long. Trimming took off 5 bases at V and 3 bases at J, with 10 bases between the two ends. CDR3 protein: CASSRRRDTEAFF. CDR3 DNA sequence: TGTGCCAGCAGCCGGCGTCGGGACACTGAAGCTTTCTTT. The full variable domain, in which reference TRBV7-8 and TRBJ1-1 provide the parts outside the CDR3, is GAGVSQSPRYKVAKRGQDVALRCDPISGHVSLFWYQQALGQGPEFLTYFQNEAQLDKSGLPSDRFFAERPEGSVSTLKIQRTQQEDSAVYLCASSRRRDTEAFFGQGTRLTVV.

The rearrangement uses TRBV9 and TRBJ2-1; D is possibly TRBD2 (6 bases). Germline CDR1 reads SGDLS; CDR2 reads YYNGEE. The CDR3 sequence is 11 residues long. V was trimmed by 5 bases and J by 13 bases, leaving 13 bases between them. DNA of the CDR3: TGTGCCAGCAGTTGGGAGGAGACCCAGTTCTTC. Amino acid sequence: CASSWEETQFF.